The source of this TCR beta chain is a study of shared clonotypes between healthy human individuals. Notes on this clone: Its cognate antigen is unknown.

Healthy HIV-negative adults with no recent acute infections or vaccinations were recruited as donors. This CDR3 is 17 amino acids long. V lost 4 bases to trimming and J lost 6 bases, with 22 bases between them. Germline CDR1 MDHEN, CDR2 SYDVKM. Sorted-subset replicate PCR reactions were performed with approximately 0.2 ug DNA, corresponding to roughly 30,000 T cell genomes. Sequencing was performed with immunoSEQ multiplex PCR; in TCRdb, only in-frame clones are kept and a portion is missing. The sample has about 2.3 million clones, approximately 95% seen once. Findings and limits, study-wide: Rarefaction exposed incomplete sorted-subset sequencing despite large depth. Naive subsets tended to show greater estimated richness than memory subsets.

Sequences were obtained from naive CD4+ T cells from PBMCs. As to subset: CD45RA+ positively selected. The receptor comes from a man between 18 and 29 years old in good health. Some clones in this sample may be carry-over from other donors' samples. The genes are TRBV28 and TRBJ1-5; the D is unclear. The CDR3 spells CASSSGRRSLDGQPQHF. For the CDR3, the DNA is TGTGCCAGCAGTTCAGGACGCCGTTCCCTGGATGGTCAGCCCCAGCATTTT.